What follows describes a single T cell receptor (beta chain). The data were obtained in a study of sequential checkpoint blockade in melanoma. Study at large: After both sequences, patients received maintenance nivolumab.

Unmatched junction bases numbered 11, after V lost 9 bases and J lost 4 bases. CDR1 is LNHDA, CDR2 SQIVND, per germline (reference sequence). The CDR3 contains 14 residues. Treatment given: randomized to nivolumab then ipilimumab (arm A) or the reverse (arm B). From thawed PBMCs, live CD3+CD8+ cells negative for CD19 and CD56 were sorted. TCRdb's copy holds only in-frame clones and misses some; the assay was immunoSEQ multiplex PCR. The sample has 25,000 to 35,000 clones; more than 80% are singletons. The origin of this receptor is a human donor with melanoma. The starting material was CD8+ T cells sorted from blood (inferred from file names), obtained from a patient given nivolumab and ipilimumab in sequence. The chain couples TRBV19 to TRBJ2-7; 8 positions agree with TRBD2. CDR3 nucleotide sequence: TGTGCCAGCTCTTGGGTAGCGGGATCATACGAGCAGTACTTC. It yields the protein CASSWVAGSYEQYF. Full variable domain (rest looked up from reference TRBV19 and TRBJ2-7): DGGITQSPKYLFRKEGQNVTLSCEQNLNHDAMYWYRQDPGQGLRLIYYSQIVNDFQKGDIAEGYSVSREKKESFPLTVTSAQKNPTAFYLCASSWVAGSYEQYFGPGTRLTVT.